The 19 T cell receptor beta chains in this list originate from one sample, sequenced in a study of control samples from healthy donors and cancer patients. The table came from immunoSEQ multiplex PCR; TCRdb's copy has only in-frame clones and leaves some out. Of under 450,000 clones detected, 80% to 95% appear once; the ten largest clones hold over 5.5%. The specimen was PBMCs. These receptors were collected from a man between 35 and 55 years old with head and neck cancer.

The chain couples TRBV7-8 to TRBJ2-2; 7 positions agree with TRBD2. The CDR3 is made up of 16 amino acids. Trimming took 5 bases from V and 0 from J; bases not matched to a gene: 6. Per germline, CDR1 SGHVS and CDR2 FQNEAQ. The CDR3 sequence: CASSRWGGTNTGELFF. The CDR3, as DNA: TGTGCCAGCAGCCGTTGGGGGGGAACGAACACCGGGGAGCTGTTTTTT.

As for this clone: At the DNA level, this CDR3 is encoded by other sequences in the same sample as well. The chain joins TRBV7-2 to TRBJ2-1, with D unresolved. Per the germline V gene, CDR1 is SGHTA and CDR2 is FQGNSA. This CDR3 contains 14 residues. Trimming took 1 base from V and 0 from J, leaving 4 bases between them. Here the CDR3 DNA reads TGTGCCAGCAGCTTAGACAGCTCCTACAATGAGCAGTTCTTC. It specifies CASSLDSSYNEQFF.

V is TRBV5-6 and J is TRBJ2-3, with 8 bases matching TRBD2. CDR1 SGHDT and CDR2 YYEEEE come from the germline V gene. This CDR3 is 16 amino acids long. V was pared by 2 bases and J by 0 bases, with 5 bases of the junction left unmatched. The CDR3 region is CASSFTGTRSTDTQYF. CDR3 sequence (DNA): TGTGCCAGCAGCTTTACCGGGACTAGGAGCACAGATACGCAGTATTTT.

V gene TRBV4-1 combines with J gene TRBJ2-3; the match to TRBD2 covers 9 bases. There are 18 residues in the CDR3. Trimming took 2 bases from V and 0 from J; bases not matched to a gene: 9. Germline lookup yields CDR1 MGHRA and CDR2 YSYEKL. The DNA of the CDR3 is TGCGCCAGCAGCCAATCCATATCTAGCGGGGAGAGCACAGATACGCAGTATTTT. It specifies CASSQSISSGESTDTQYF.

This chain's CDR3 is CASRLTGVDEKLFF. CDR3 in DNA: TGTGCCAGCAGATTGACAGGGGTCGATGAAAAACTGTTTTTT. This rearrangement joins TRBV28 to TRBJ1-4; 8 bases align to TRBD1. This CDR3 is built from 14 residues. V trimming: 6 bases; J trimming: 6 bases; junction bases outside the gene matches: 6. CDR1 is MDHEN and CDR2 is SYDVKM in the germline V gene.

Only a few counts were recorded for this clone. The CDR3 nucleotides are TGCGCCAGCAGCCAACCCCGGGACCCAAGTAGCACAGATACGCAGTATTTT. It specifies CASSQPRDPSSTDTQYF. V and J are TRBV4-1 and TRBJ2-3; D tentatively fits TRBD1 or TRBD2 (5 bases each). Germline loops: CDR1 MGHRA, CDR2 YSYEKL. This CDR3 is built from 17 residues. Trimming removed 2 bases from V and 0 bases from J, with 15 bases in between.

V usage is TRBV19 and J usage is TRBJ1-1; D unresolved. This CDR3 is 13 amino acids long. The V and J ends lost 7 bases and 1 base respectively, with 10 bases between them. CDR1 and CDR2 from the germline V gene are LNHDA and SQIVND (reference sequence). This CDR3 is CASKFQRNTEAFF. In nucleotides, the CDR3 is TGTGCCAGTAAGTTCCAGAGGAACACTGAAGCTTTCTTT.

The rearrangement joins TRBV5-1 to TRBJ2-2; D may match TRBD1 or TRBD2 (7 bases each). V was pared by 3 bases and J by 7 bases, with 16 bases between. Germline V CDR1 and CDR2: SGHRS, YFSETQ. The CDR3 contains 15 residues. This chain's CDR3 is CASSYRQGGDGELFF. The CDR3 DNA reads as TGCGCCAGCAGCTATCGACAGGGAGGGGACGGGGAGCTGTTTTTT.

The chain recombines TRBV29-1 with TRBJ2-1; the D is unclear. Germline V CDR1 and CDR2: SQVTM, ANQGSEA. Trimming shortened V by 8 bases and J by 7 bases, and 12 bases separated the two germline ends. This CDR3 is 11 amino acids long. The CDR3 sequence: CSITLRNEQFF. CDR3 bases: TGCAGCATAACCTTGAGGAATGAGCAGTTCTTC.

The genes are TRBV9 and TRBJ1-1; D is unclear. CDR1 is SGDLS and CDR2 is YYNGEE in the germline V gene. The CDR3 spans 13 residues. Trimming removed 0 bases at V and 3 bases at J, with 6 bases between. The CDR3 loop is CASSVVTDTEAFF. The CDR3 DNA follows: TGTGCCAGCAGCGTAGTTACGGACACTGAAGCTTTCTTT.

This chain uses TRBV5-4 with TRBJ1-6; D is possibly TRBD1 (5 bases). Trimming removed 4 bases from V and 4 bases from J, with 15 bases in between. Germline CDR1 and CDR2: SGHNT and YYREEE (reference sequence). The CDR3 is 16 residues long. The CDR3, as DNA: TGTGCCAGCAGCCCGACGGGGGTCGGATATAATTCACCCCTCCACTTT. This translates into CASSPTGVGYNSPLHF.

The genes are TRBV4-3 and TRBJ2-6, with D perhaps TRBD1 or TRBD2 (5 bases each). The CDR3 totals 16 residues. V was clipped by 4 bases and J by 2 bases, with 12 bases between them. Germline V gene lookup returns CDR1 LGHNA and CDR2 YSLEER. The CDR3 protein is CASSPQDGAGANVLTF. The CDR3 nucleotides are TGCGCCAGCAGCCCACAGGACGGGGCTGGGGCCAACGTCCTGACTTTC.

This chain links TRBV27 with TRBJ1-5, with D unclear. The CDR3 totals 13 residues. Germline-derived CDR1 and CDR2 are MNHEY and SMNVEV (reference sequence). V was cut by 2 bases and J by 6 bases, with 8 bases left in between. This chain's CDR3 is CASSLVSGQPQHF. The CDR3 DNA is TGTGCCAGCAGTTTAGTGAGCGGTCAGCCCCAGCATTTT.

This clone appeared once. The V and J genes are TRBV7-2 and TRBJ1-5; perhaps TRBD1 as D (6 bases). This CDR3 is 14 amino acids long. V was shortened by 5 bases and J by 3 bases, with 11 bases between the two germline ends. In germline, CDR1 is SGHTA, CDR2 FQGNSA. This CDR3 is CASSLTGFNQPQHF. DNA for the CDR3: TGTGCCAGCAGCCTTACAGGGTTCAATCAGCCCCAGCATTTT.

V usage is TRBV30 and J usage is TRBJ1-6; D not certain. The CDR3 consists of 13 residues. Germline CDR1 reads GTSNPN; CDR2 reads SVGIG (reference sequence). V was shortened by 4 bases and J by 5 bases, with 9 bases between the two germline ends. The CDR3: CAWNVGDNSPLHF. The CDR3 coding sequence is TGTGCCTGGAACGTTGGGGATAATTCACCCCTCCACTTT.

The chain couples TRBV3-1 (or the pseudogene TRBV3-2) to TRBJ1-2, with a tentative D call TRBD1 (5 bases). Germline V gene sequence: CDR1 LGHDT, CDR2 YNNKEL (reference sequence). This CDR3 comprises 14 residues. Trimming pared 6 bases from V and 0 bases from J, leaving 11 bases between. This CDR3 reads CASRPSTANYGYTF. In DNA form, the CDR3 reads TGTGCCAGCAGACCGTCGACAGCTAACTATGGCTACACCTTC.

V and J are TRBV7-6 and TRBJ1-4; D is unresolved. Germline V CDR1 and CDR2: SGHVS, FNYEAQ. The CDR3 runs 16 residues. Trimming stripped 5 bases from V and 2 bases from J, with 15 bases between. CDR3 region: CASSPGLSGTNEKLFF. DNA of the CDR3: TGTGCCAGCAGCCCCGGTTTATCGGGCACTAATGAAAAACTGTTTTTT.

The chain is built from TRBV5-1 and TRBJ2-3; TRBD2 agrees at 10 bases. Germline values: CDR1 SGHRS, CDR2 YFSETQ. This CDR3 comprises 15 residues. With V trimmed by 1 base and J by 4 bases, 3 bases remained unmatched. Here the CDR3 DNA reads TGCGCCAGCAGCTTGCAAGCGGGAGGGCCAGATACGCAGTATTTT. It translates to CASSLQAGGPDTQYF.

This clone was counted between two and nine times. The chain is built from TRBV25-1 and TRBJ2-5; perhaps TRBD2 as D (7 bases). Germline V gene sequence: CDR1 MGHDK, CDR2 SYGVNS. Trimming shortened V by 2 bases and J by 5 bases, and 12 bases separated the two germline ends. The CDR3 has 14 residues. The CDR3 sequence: CASSERGGRETQYF. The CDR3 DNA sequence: TGTGCCAGCAGTGAAAGGGGGGGGCGTGAGACCCAGTACTTC.